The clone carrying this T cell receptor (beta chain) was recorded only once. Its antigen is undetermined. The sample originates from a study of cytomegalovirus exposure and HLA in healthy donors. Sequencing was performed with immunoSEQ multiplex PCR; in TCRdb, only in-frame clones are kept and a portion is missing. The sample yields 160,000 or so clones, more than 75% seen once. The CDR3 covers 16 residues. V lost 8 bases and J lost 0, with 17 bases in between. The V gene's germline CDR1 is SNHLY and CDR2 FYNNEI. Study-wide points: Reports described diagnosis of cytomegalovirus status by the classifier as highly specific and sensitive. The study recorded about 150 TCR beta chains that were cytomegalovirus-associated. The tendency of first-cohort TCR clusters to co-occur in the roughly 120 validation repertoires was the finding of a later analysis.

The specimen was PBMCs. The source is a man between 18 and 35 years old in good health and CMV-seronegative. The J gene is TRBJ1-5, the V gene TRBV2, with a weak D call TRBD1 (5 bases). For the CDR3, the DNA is TGTGCCAGCCACAGACAGCATAGTCTTAGCAATCAGCCCCAGCATTTT. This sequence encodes CASHRQHSLSNQPQHF.